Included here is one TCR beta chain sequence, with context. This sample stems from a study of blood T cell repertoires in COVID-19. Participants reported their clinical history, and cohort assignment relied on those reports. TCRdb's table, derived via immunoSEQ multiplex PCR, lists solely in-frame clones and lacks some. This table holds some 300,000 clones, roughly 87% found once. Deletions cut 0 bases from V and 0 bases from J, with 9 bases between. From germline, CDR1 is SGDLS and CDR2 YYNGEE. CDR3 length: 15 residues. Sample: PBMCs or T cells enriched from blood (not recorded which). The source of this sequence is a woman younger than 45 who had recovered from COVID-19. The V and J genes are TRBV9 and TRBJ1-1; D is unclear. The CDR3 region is CASSVDGRLNTEAFF. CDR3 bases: TGTGCCAGCAGCGTAGATGGCAGATTGAACACTGAAGCTTTCTTT. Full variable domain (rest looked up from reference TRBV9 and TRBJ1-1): DSGVTQTPKHLITATGQRVTLRCSPRSGDLSVYWYQQSLDQGLQFLIQYYNGEERAKGNILERFSAQQFPDLHSELNLSSLELGDSALYFCASSVDGRLNTEAFFGQGTRLTVV.